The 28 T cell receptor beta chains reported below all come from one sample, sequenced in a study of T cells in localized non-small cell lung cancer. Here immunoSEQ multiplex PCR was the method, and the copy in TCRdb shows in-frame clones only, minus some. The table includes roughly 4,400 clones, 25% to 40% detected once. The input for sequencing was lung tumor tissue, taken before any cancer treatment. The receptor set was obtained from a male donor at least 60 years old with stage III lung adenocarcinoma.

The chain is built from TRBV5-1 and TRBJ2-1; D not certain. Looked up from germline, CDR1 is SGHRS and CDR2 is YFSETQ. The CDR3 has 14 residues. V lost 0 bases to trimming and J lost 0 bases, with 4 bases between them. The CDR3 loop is CASSLDHSYNEQFF. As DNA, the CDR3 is TGCGCCAGCAGCTTGGACCACTCCTACAATGAGCAGTTCTTC. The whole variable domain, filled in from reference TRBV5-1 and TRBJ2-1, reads KAGVTQTPRYLIKTRGQQVTLSCSPISGHRSVSWYQQTPGQGLQFLFEYFSETQRNKGNFPGRFSGRQFSNSRSEMNVSTLELGDSALYLCASSLDHSYNEQFFGPGTRLTVL.

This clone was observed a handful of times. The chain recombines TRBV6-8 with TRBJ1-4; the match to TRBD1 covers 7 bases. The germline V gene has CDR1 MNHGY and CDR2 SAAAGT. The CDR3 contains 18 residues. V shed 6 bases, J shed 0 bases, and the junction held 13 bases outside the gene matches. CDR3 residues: CASRRGQPIRSTNEKLFF. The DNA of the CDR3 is TGTGCCAGCAGGAGGGGACAGCCGATTCGATCAACTAATGAAAAACTGTTTTTT.

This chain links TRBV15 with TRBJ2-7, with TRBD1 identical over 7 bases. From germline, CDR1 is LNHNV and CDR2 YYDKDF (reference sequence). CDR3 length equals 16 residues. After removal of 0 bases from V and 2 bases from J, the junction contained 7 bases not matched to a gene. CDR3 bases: TGTGCCACCAGCAGAGATGGCGCAGGGACAGCCTACGAGCAGTACTTC. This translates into CATSRDGAGTAYEQYF.

This chain's CDR3 is CASSRTRDLQETQYF. CDR3 bases: TGTGCCAGTAGTAGGACCCGCGACCTCCAAGAGACCCAGTACTTC. This chain connects TRBV19 to TRBJ2-5; D unclear. In germline, CDR1 is LNHDA, CDR2 SQIVND (reference sequence). The CDR3 has 15 residues. V shed 4 bases and J shed 1 base, with 13 bases lying between them.

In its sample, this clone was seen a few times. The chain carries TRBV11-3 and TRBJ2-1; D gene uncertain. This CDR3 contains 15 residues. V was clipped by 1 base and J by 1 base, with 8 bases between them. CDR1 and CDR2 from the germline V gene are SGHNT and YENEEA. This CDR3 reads CASSLGVWSYNEQFF. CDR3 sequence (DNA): TGTGCCAGCAGCTTAGGAGTTTGGTCCTACAATGAGCAGTTCTTC.

The DNA for the CDR3 is TGTGCCTGGAGTATGGGACATTCTAGCAATCAGCCCCAGCATTTT. Protein: CAWSMGHSSNQPQHF. V and J are TRBV30 and TRBJ1-5; possibly TRBD1 for D (6 bases). V lost 2 bases and J 0 bases, leaving 11 bases between the germline ends. Germline values: CDR1 GTSNPN, CDR2 SVGIG (reference sequence). The CDR3 covers 15 residues.

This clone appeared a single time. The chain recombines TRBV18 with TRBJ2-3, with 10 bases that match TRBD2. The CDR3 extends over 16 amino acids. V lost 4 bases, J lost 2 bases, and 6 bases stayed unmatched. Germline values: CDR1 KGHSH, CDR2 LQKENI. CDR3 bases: TGTGCCAGCTCACGGGGACTAGCGACCCTCACAGATACGCAGTATTTT. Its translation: CASSRGLATLTDTQYF.

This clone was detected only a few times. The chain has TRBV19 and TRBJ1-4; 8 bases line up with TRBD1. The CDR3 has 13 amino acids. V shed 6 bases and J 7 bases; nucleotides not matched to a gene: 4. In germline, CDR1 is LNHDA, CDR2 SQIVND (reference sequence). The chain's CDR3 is CASRPDRGEKLFF. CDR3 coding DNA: TGTGCCAGTAGACCTGACAGGGGTGAAAAACTGTTTTTT.

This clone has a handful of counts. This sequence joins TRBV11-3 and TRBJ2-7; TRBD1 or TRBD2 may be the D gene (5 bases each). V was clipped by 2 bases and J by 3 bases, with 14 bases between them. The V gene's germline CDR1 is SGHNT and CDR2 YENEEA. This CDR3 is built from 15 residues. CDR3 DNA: TGTGCCAGCAGCTTAACACAGTCTGGGGGCTACGAGCAGTACTTC. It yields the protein CASSLTQSGGYEQYF.

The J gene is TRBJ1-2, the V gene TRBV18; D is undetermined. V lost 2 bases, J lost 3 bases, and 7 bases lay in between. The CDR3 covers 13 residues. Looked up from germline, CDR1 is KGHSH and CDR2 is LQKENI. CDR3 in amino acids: CASSPGLDYGYTF. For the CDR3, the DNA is TGTGCCAGCTCACCAGGGTTGGACTATGGCTACACCTTC.

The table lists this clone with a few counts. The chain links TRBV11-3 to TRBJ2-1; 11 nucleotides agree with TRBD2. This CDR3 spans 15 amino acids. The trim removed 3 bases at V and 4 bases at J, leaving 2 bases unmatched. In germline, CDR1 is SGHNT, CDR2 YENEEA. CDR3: CASSFGTSGYNEQFF. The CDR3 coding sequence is TGTGCCAGCAGCTTTGGGACTAGCGGATACAATGAGCAGTTCTTC.

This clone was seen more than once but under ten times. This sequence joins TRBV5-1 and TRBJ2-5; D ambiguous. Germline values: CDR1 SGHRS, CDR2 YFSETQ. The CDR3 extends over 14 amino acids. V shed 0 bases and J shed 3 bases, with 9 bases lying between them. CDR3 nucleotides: TGCGCCAGCAGCTTGGGGCCAGTCGAAGAGACCCAGTACTTC. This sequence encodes CASSLGPVEETQYF.

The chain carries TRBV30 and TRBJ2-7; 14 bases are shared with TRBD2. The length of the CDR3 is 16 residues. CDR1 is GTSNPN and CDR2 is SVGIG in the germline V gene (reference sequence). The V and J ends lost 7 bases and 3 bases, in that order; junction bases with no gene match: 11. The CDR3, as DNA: TGTGCCTTAAGCGGGACTAGCGGGAGAAAGGGCTACGAGCAGTACTTC. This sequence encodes CALSGTSGRKGYEQYF.

The DNA of the CDR3 is TGTGCCAGCAGCCTGGGGACACCTCAGGAGACCCAGTACTTC. Translated, it gives CASSLGTPQETQYF. This chain links TRBV11-3 with TRBJ2-5; possible D gene TRBD1, 6 bases. CDR3 length equals 14 residues. Germline-derived CDR1 and CDR2 are SGHNT and YENEEA. Trimming shortened V by 5 bases and J by 5 bases, and 15 bases separated the two germline ends.

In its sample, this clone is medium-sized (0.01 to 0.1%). This chain's CDR3 is CASSFGGETQYF. The CDR3 DNA is TGTGCCAGCAGTTTTGGTGGGGAGACCCAGTACTTC. The V gene is TRBV6-8, the J gene TRBJ2-5; D remains unclear. This CDR3 has 12 residues. The germline V gene encodes CDR1 MNHGY and CDR2 SAAAGT. V was shortened by 4 bases and J by 5 bases, with 8 bases between the two germline ends.

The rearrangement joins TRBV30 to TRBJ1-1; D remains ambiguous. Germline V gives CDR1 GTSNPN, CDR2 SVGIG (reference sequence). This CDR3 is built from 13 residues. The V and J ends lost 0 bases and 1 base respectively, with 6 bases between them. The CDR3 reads CAWSVLRNTEAFF. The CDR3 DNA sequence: TGTGCCTGGAGTGTACTTAGGAACACTGAAGCTTTCTTT.

The CDR3 sequence is CASSLGLATQEQFF. As DNA, the CDR3 is TGTGCCAGCAGCCTGGGACTAGCTACTCAGGAGCAGTTCTTC. The gene calls are TRBV11-3 and TRBJ2-1, with TRBD2 matching 9 bases. The CDR3 runs to 14 residues. V was pared by 5 bases and J by 10 bases, with 9 bases of the junction left unmatched. Per the germline V gene, CDR1 is SGHNT and CDR2 is YENEEA.

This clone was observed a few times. The CDR3 is CASSLLWGTEAFF. The DNA of the CDR3 is TGTGCCAGCAGCTTATTATGGGGGACTGAAGCTTTCTTT. The chain carries TRBV7-2 and TRBJ1-1; TRBD1 is a possible D gene (5 bases). The germline V and J ends were trimmed by 2 bases and 5 bases, with 9 bases remaining between them. Germline V CDR1 and CDR2: SGHTA, FQGNSA. The CDR3 spans 13 residues.

The CDR3 DNA reads TGCGCCAGCAGTACAGGGACGATTCAAGAGACCCAGTACTTC. Encoded protein: CASSTGTIQETQYF. The chain couples TRBV10-2 to TRBJ2-5; TRBD1 might be the D (6 bases). Germline-derived CDR1 and CDR2 are WSHSY and SAAADI. With 5 bases removed from V and 2 bases from J, the gap between germline ends came to 12 bases. This CDR3 is built from 14 residues.

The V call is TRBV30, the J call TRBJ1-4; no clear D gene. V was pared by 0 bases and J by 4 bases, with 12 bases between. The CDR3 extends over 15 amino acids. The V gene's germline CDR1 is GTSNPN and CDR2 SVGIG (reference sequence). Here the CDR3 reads CAWSVVNSLNEKLFF. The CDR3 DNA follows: TGTGCCTGGAGTGTGGTGAACAGCCTTAATGAAAAACTGTTTTTT.

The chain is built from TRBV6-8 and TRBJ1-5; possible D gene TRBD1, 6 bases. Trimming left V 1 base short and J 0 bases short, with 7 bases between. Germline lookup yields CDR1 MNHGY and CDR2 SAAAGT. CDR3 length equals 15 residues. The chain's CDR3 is CASSYLGASNQPQHF. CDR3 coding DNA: TGTGCCAGCAGTTACTTGGGGGCTAGCAATCAGCCCCAGCATTTT.

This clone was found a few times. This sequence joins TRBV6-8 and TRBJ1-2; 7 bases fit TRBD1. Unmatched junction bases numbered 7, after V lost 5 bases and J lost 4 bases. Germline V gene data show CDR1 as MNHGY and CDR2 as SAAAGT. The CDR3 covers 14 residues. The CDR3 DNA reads TGTGCCAGCAGTACGACAGGGAAGGGCTATGGCTACACCTTC. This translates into CASSTTGKGYGYTF.

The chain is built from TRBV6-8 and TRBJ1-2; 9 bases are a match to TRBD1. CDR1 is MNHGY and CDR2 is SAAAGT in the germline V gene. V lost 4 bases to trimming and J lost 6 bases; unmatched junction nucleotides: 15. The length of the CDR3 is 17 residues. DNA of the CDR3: TGTGCCAGCAGTTGGACCGGGACAGGGAGACTTCCCGATGGCTACACCTTC. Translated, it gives CASSWTGTGRLPDGYTF.

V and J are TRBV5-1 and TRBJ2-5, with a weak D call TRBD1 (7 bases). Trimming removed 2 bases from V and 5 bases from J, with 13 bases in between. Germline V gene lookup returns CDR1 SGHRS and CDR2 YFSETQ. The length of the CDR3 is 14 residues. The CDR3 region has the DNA TGCGCCAGCAGCTTCACCAGGGGGGAGGAGACCCAGTACTTC. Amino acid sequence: CASSFTRGEETQYF.

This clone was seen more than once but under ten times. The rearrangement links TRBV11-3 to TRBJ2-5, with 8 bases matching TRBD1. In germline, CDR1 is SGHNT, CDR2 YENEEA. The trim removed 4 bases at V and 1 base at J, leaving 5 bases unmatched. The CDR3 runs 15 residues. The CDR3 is CASSSPGQVQETQYF. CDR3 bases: TGTGCCAGCAGCTCCCCGGGACAGGTCCAAGAGACCCAGTACTTC.

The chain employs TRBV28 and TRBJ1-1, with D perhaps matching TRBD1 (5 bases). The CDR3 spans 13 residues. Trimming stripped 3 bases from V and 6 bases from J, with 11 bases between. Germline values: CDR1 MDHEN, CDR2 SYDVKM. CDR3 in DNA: TGTGCCAGCAGTTTGGGGGACCCCCCTGAAGCTTTCTTT. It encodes CASSLGDPPEAFF.

CDR3 bases: TGTGCCAGCAGCCATAACCTGGGGAGCTTCTACAATGAGCAGTTCTTC. It codes for CASSHNLGSFYNEQFF. V and J are TRBV14 and TRBJ2-1, with a tentative D call TRBD2 (5 bases). The CDR3 has 16 residues. The ends were cut back, 3 bases at V and 3 bases at J, with 15 bases in the middle. Germline V gene lookup returns CDR1 SGHDN and CDR2 FVKESK. Filled out from reference TRBV14 and TRBJ2-1, the complete variable domain reads EAGVTQFPSHSVIEKGQTVTLRCDPISGHDNLYWYRRVMGKEIKFLLHFVKESKQDESGMPNNRFLAERTGGTYSTLKVQPAELEDSGVYFCASSHNLGSFYNEQFFGPGTRLTVL.

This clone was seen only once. The CDR3 sequence: CASSRLQGDYGYTF. For the CDR3, the DNA is TGCGCCAGCAGCCGGCTACAGGGAGATTATGGCTACACCTTC. The V and J genes are TRBV5-1 and TRBJ1-2; D might be TRBD1 (6 bases). Germline V CDR1 and CDR2: SGHRS, YFSETQ. The V and J ends lost 4 bases and 5 bases respectively, with 15 bases between them. The CDR3 contains 14 residues.